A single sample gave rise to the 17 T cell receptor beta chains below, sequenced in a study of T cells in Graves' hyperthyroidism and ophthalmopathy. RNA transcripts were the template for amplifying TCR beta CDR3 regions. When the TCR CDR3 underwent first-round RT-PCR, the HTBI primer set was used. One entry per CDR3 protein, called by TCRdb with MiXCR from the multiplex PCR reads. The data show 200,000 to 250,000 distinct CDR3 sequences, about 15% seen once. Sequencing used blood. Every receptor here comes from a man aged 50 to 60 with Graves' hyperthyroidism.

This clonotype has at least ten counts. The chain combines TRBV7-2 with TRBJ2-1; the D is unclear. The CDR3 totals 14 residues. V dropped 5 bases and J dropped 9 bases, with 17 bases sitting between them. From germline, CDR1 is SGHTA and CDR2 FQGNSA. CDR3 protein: CASSPSGGRSEQFF. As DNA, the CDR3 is TGTGCCAGCAGCCCCTCCGGTGGCCGGAGTGAGCAGTTCTTC.

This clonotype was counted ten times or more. The CDR3 region is CASSQVSPDYNSYNEQFF. Here the CDR3 DNA reads TGTGCCAGCAGCCAAGTTAGTCCGGACTACAACTCCTACAATGAGCAGTTCTTC. The rearrangement uses TRBV4-2 and TRBJ2-1, with a possible D match to TRBD2 (6 bases). CDR1 and CDR2 from the germline V gene are LGHNA and YNFKEQ. The V end lost 1 base, the J end lost 0 bases, and 16 bases lay between the germline ends. This CDR3 is 18 amino acids long.

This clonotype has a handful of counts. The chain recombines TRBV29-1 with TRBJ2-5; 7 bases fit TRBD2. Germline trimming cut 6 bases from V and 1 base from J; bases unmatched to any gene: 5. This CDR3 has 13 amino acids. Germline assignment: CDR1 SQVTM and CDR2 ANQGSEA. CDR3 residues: CSVRGGFQETQYF. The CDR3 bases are TGCAGCGTGAGGGGAGGGTTCCAAGAGACCCAGTACTTC.

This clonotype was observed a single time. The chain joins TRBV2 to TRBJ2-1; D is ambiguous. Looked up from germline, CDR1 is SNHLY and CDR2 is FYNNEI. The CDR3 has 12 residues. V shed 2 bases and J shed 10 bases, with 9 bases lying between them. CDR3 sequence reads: CASSESGGEQFF. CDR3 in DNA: TGTGCCAGCAGTGAAAGTGGTGGGGAGCAGTTCTTC.

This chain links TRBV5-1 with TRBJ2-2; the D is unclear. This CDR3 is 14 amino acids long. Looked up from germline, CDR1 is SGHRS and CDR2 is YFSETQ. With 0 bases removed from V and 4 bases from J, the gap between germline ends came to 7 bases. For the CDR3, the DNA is TGCGCCAGCAGCTTGGTGTTGGGCACCGGGGAGCTGTTTTTT. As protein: CASSLVLGTGELFF.

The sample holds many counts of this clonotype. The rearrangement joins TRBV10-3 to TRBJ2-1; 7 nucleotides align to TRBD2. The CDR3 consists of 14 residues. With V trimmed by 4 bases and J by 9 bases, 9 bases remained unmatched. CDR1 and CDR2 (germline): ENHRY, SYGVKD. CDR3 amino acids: CAISAGLDVGEQFF. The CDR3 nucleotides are TGTGCCATCAGTGCCGGACTAGACGTGGGTGAGCAGTTCTTC.

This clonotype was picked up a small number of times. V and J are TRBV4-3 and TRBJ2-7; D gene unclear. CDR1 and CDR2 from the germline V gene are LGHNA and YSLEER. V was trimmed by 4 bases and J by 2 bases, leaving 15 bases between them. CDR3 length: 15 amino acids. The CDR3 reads CASSREPNPTYEQYF. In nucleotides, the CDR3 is TGCGCCAGCAGCCGAGAACCTAACCCTACCTACGAGCAGTACTTC.

The CDR3 sequence: CASSLTGGDGEKLFF. The CDR3 bases are TGCGCCAGCAGCTTAACAGGGGGCGATGGAGAAAAACTGTTTTTT. The chain is built from TRBV5-1 and TRBJ1-4, with 9 bases that match TRBD1. J lost 8 bases, V lost 2 bases, and 7 bases had no gene match. Germline V gene data show CDR1 as SGHRS and CDR2 as YFSETQ. The CDR3 extends over 15 amino acids.

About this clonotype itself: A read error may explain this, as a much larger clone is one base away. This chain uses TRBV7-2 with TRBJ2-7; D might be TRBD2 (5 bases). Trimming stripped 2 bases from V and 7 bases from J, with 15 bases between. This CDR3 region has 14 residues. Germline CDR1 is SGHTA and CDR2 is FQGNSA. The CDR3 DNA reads TGTGCCAGCAGCTTACGGGGAACGGGCGATGAGCAGTACTTC. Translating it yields CASSLRGTGDEQYF.

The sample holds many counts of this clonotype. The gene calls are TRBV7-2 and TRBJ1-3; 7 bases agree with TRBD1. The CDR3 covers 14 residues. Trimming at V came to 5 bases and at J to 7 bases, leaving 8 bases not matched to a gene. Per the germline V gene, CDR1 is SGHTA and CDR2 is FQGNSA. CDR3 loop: CASSPQQGINTIYF. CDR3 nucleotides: TGTGCCAGCAGCCCTCAACAGGGGATCAACACCATATATTTT.

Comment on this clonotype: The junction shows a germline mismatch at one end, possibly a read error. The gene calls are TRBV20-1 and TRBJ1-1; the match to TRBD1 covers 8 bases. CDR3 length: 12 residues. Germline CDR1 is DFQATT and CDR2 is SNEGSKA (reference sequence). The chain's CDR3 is CSAGDRGHEAFF. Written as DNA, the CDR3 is TGCAGTGCTGGAGACAGGGGCCATGAAGCTTTCTTT.

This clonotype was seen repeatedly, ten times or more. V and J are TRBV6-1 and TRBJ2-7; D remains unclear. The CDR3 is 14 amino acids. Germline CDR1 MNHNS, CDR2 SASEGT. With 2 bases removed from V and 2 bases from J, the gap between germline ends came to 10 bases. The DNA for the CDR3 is TGTGCCAGCAGTGAAAGGGCAGAACCCTACGAGCAGTACTTC. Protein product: CASSERAEPYEQYF.

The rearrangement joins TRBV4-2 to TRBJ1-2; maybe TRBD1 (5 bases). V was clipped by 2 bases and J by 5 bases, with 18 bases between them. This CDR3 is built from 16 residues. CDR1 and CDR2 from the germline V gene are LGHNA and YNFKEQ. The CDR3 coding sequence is TGTGCCAGCAGCCAAATCAACCAGGGCTCAGAGTATGGCTACACCTTC. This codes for CASSQINQGSEYGYTF.

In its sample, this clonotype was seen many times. CDR3 DNA sequence: TGTGCCAGCTCACCAGTCAGGGTGGTCGTGGGAAATGAGCAGTTCTTC. Protein product: CASSPVRVVVGNEQFF. This chain uses TRBV18 with TRBJ2-1; possibly TRBD1 for D (5 bases). CDR3 length: 16 residues. The germline CDR1 and CDR2 sequences are KGHSH and LQKENI. V shed 2 bases and J shed 7 bases, with 18 bases lying between them.

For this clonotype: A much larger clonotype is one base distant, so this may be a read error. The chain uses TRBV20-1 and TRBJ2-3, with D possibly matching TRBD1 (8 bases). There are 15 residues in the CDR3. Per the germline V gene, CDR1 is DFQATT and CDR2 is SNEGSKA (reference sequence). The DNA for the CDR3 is TGCAGTACTAGAAGTCGGACTAGAATCACAGGGGGGCAGTATTTT. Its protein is CSTRSRTRITGGQYF.

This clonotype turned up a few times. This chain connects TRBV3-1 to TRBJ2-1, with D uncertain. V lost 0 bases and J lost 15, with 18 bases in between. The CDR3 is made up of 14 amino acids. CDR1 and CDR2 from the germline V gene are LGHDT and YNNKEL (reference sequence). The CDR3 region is CASSQDWLGPRPFF. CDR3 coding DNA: TGTGCCAGCAGCCAAGATTGGCTGGGCCCAAGGCCGTTCTTC.

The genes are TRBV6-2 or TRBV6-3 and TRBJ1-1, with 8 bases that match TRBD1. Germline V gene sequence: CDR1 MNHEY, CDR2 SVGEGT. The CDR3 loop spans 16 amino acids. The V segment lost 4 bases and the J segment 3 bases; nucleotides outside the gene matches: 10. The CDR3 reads CASSFALTGVDTEAFF. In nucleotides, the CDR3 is TGTGCCAGCAGTTTCGCATTGACAGGGGTGGACACTGAAGCTTTCTTT.